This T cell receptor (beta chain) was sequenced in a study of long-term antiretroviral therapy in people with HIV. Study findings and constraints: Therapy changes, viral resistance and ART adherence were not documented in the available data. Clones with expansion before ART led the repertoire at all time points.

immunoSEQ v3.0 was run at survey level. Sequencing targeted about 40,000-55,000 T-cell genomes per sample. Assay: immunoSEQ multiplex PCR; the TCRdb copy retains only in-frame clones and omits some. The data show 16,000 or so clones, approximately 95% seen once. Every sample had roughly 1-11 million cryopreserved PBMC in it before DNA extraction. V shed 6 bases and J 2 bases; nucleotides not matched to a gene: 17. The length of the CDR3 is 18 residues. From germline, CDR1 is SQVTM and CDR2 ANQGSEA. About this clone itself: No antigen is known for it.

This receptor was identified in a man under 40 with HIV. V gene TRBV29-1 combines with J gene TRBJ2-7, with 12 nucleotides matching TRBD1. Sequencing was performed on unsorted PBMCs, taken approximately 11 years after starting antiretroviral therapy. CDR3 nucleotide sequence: TGCAGCGTCAATTATCCCGGGACAGGGGGCGATTTTACCTACGAGCAGTACTTC. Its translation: CSVNYPGTGGDFTYEQYF.